Sequencing of this T cell receptor beta chain was carried out in a study of blood T cell repertoires in COVID-19. Study background: PBMCs, B-cell-depleted T cells, or T cells were the source of the cDNA or gDNA that made up the material.

The authors' processing: Reference gene primer amplification yielded estimated nucleated cell counts. Measured with immunoSEQ multiplex PCR; TCRdb has only the in-frame clones, and not every one. V, J and clone size reflect that table, while D and trimming were determined from the DNA. The sample lists about 250,000 clones; 86% were seen once. The CDR3 covers 16 residues. Trimming pared 2 bases from V and 0 bases from J, leaving 9 bases between. CDR1 is SGHRS and CDR2 is YFSETQ in the germline V gene. The gene calls are TRBV5-1 and TRBJ1-6; D gene unclear. Material for sequencing was peripheral blood. The receptor comes from a woman older than 75 with COVID-19, enrolled during active disease. DNA for the CDR3: TGCGCCAGCAGCTTTGGGAGCAGCTCCTATAATTCACCCCTCCACTTT. Amino acid sequence: CASSFGSSSYNSPLHF.